These 8 T cell receptor beta chains originate from one sample sequenced in a study of blood T cell repertoires in COVID-19. The method was immunoSEQ multiplex PCR; TCRdb's version includes in-frame clones alone and lacks a portion of them. The sample has 390,000 or so clones; about 90% are singletons. Sequenced sample: peripheral blood. Receptor source: a woman between 25 and 40 years old with COVID-19, enrolled during active disease.

The V and J genes are TRBV6-1 and TRBJ2-7; the match to TRBD2 covers 12 bases. Germline V CDR1 and CDR2: MNHNS, SASEGT. The V gene end was trimmed by 4 bases and the J gene end by 5 bases; junction bases not matched to a gene: 9. CDR3 length: 16 amino acids. In DNA form, the CDR3 reads TGTGCCAGCAGTGGACAGCTAGCGGGAGGGCCCCACGAGCAGTACTTC. Residues: CASSGQLAGGPHEQYF.

This chain joins TRBV28 and TRBJ2-7, with 8 bases lining up with TRBD2. J gave up 3 bases and V 8 bases, and 9 bases lay outside the gene matches. CDR1 and CDR2 (germline): MDHEN, SYDVKM. The CDR3 loop spans 14 amino acids. The CDR3 region is CASCLREALYEQYF. The CDR3 nucleotides are TGTGCCAGCTGCCTGCGGGAGGCCCTCTACGAGCAGTACTTC. Combining the CDR3 with reference TRBV28 and TRBJ2-7 gives the whole variable domain DVKVTQSSRYLVKRTGEKVFLECVQDMDHENMFWYRQDPGLGLRLIYFSYDVKMKEKGDIPEGYSVSREKKERFSLILESASTNQTSMYLCASCLREALYEQYFGPGTRLTVT.

This clone has a single count. V and J are TRBV7-3 and TRBJ2-3; weak D call: TRBD1 (6 bases). V lost 4 bases, J lost 0 bases, and 11 bases lay in between. CDR1 and CDR2 from the germline V gene are SGHTA and FQGTGA. There are 15 residues in the CDR3. The CDR3 nucleotides read TGTGCCAGCAGCTCCGAGGGGGTTAGCACAGATACGCAGTATTTT. Protein: CASSSEGVSTDTQYF. Full variable domain (missing parts from reference TRBV7-3 and TRBJ2-3): GAGVSQTPSNKVTEKGKYVELRCDPISGHTALYWYRQSLGQGPEFLIYFQGTGAADDSGLPNDRFFAVRPEGSVSTLKIQRTERGDSAVYLCASSSEGVSTDTQYFGPGTRLTVL.

The J gene is TRBJ2-7, the V gene TRBV9, with 13 bases fitting TRBD2. Germline V lookup: CDR1 SGDLS, CDR2 YYNGEE. J gave up 6 bases and V 0 bases, and 0 bases lay outside the gene matches. The CDR3 extends over 14 amino acids. CDR3 in DNA: TGTGCCAGCAGCGTAGGGACTAGCGGGAGCGAGCAGTACTTC. The encoded protein is CASSVGTSGSEQYF.

The chain employs TRBV27 and TRBJ2-2; 7 bases map to TRBD2. CDR1 is MNHEY and CDR2 is SMNVEV in the germline V gene (reference sequence). With V trimmed by 10 bases and J by 4 bases, 9 bases remained unmatched. The CDR3 spans 14 residues. The CDR3 reads CATHRGESTGELFF. The CDR3 DNA follows: TGTGCCACCCATCGGGGGGAAAGCACCGGGGAGCTGTTTTTT.

The genes are TRBV5-4 and TRBJ2-3; TRBD2 matches 10 bases. With V trimmed by 5 bases and J by 2 bases, 8 bases remained unmatched. This CDR3 has 16 residues. Looked up from germline, CDR1 is SGHNT and CDR2 is YYREEE (reference sequence). CDR3 sequence (DNA): TGTGCCAGCAGAAGGGGGAGCGGGAGGGCCACAGATACGCAGTATTTT. It encodes CASRRGSGRATDTQYF. Full variable domain (missing parts from reference TRBV5-4 and TRBJ2-3): ETGVTQSPTHLIKTRGQQVTLRCSSQSGHNTVSWYQQALGQGPQFIFQYYREEENGRGNFPPRFSGLQFPNYSSELNVNALELDDSALYLCASRRGSGRATDTQYFGPGTRLTVL.

The chain recombines TRBV27 with TRBJ1-5; D may be TRBD1 (6 bases). The ends were cut back, 6 bases at V and 9 bases at J, with 18 bases in the middle. The CDR3 has 14 amino acids. The germline V gene encodes CDR1 MNHEY and CDR2 SMNVEV (reference sequence). The CDR3 sequence: CASRQTGPQGPQHF. The CDR3 nucleotides are TGTGCCAGCAGACAAACAGGGCCCCAGGGGCCCCAGCATTTT.

The chain couples TRBV30 to TRBJ1-1, with 8 bases aligning to TRBD1. CDR1 and CDR2 from the germline V gene are GTSNPN and SVGIG (reference sequence). Losses at the gene ends were 2 bases for V and 5 bases for J; bases not matched to a gene: 4. CDR3 length: 13 residues. Written as DNA, the CDR3 is TGTGCCTGGAGTCAGGGGGCCGAAACTGAAGCTTTCTTT. It encodes CAWSQGAETEAFF.